The 24 T cell receptor beta chains listed next were all sequenced from one sample in a study of blood T cell repertoires in COVID-19. The data were produced by immunoSEQ multiplex PCR, yet TCRdb's version contains in-frame clones alone and is incomplete. The sample holds approximately 110,000 clones, around 85% seen once. Specimen: peripheral blood. The receptor set was obtained from an elderly woman with COVID-19, enrolled during active disease.

The rearrangement links TRBV19 to TRBJ1-6; D may be TRBD1 (6 bases). Trimming left V 4 bases short and J 6 bases short, with 19 bases between. Germline V gene lookup returns CDR1 LNHDA and CDR2 SQIVND (reference sequence). This CDR3 has 17 residues. The CDR3 sequence: CASSTQGGRRLNSPLHF. The DNA of the CDR3 is TGTGCCAGTAGTACCCAAGGGGGACGACGCCTTAATTCACCCCTCCACTTT.

The chain recombines TRBV10-3 with TRBJ1-1, with D tentatively TRBD1 (5 bases). Germline loops: CDR1 ENHRY, CDR2 SYGVKD. Trimming took off 6 bases at V and 3 bases at J, with 11 bases between the two ends. This CDR3 has 13 residues. DNA of the CDR3: TGTGCCATCAGACCGAAAGGGGACACTGAAGCTTTCTTT. Encoded protein: CAIRPKGDTEAFF.

This chain links TRBV6-2 or TRBV6-3 with TRBJ2-5; D ambiguous. This CDR3 spans 14 amino acids. CDR1 MNHEY and CDR2 SVGEGT come from the germline V gene. V lost 2 bases and J 5 bases, leaving 12 bases between the germline ends. The CDR3 DNA is TGTGCCAGCAGTTACGACTGGATCCGGGAGACCCAGTACTTC. Translated, it gives CASSYDWIRETQYF.

The chain couples TRBV19 to TRBJ2-7, with a possible D match to TRBD2 (5 bases). Germline CDR1 reads LNHDA; CDR2 reads SQIVND (reference sequence). This CDR3 is built from 15 residues. The V end was cut by 4 bases, the J end by 4 bases, with 17 bases between. CDR3 in amino acids: CASSRPGIPTYEQYF. CDR3 in DNA: TGTGCCAGTAGTAGGCCCGGGATCCCAACGTACGAGCAGTACTTC.

J is TRBJ1-2 and V is TRBV19; 11 nucleotides align to TRBD1. The CDR3 is 15 amino acids. V was clipped by 5 bases and J by 6 bases; unmatched bases: 8. Germline V gene sequence: CDR1 LNHDA, CDR2 SQIVND (reference sequence). For the CDR3, the DNA is TGTGCCAGTAGTGGCCCTAGGACAGGGGGCGATGGCTACACCTTC. Protein: CASSGPRTGGDGYTF. Combining the CDR3 with reference TRBV19 and TRBJ1-2 gives the whole variable domain DGGITQSPKYLFRKEGQNVTLSCEQNLNHDAMYWYRQDPGQGLRLIYYSQIVNDFQKGDIAEGYSVSREKKESFPLTVTSAQKNPTAFYLCASSGPRTGGDGYTFGSGTRLTVV.

This clone was detected only a few times. The chain combines TRBV6-5 with TRBJ1-6; possibly TRBD1 for D (5 bases). The CDR3 is 13 amino acids. Germline values: CDR1 MNHEY, CDR2 SVGAGI. V lost 6 bases to trimming and J lost 5 bases, with 8 bases between them. The CDR3, as DNA: TGTGCCAGCAGGACAGACAATAATTCACCCCTCCACTTT. Protein product: CASRTDNNSPLHF.

The CDR3 DNA is TGTGCCAGCAGTCCCGGGGGAGTCGGCTGGAATGGCTACACCTTC. This translates into CASSPGGVGWNGYTF. The chain employs TRBV6-5 and TRBJ1-2, with a weak D call TRBD1 (5 bases). CDR1 is MNHEY and CDR2 is SVGAGI in the germline V gene. V shed 5 bases and J shed 6 bases, with 19 bases lying between them. CDR3 size: 15 residues.

The chain combines TRBV20-1 with TRBJ2-3; D is undetermined. This CDR3 is 13 amino acids long. Germline loops: CDR1 DFQATT, CDR2 SNEGSKA (reference sequence). Trimming cost V 3 bases and J 1 base, with 8 bases left between them. CDR3 amino acids: CSASFLGTDTQYF. As DNA, the CDR3 is TGCAGTGCTAGTTTCCTAGGCACAGATACGCAGTATTTT.

This chain uses TRBV4-3 with TRBJ2-7; TRBD2 might be the D (6 bases). From germline, CDR1 is LGHNA and CDR2 YSLEER. This CDR3 comprises 15 residues. V was pared by 0 bases and J by 9 bases, with 18 bases between. The CDR3 spells CASSQEQVAWEAQYF. CDR3 in DNA: TGCGCCAGCAGCCAAGAGCAGGTAGCATGGGAGGCGCAGTACTTC.

The V and J genes are TRBV24-1 and TRBJ2-1; TRBD2 aligns across 12 bases. The CDR3 has 18 amino acids. J gave up 2 bases and V 3 bases, and 7 bases lay outside the gene matches. CDR1 and CDR2 from the germline V gene are KGHDR and SFDVKD. Here the CDR3 reads CATSDATSGRRPYNEQFF. The CDR3 DNA is TGTGCCACCAGTGATGCGACTAGCGGGAGAAGACCCTACAATGAGCAGTTCTTC.

This chain joins TRBV7-3 and TRBJ2-1; 11 bases are shared with TRBD2. V lost 5 bases, J lost 7 bases, and 7 bases stayed unmatched. CDR1 SGHTA and CDR2 FQGTGA come from the germline V gene. The CDR3 totals 15 residues. In DNA form, the CDR3 reads TGTGCCAGCAGCCCTACTAGCGGGAGAATGAATGAGCAGTTCTTC. Protein sequence: CASSPTSGRMNEQFF.

The chain joins TRBV5-6 to TRBJ2-1; D unresolved. This CDR3 has 15 residues. The V gene lost 4 bases and the J gene lost 0 bases, with 11 bases spanning the gap. Per germline, CDR1 SGHDT and CDR2 YYEEEE. CDR3 amino acids: CASSPRHSSYNEQFF. CDR3 nucleotide sequence: TGTGCCAGCAGCCCCCGACACAGCTCCTACAATGAGCAGTTCTTC.

This clone showed up just once. This rearrangement joins TRBV20-1 to TRBJ2-3; no clear D gene. This CDR3 region has 10 residues. Germline values: CDR1 DFQATT, CDR2 SNEGSKA (reference sequence). V was shortened by 5 bases and J by 8 bases, with 8 bases between the two germline ends. The CDR3 loop reads CSAHYLTQYF. Here the CDR3 DNA reads TGCAGTGCTCACTACCTTACGCAGTATTTT.

The CDR3 DNA sequence: TGTGCCAGCGGACAGGCGCTGAACACTGAAGCTTTCTTT. Protein sequence: CASGQALNTEAFF. This rearrangement joins TRBV6-5 to TRBJ1-1, with 7 nucleotides matching TRBD1. Germline CDR1 reads MNHEY; CDR2 reads SVGAGI. Germline trimming cut 8 bases from V and 0 bases from J; bases unmatched to any gene: 3. This CDR3 is built from 13 residues.

The chain uses TRBV5-6 and TRBJ2-1, with D hard to call. The V end was cut by 1 base, the J end by 5 bases, with 7 bases between. CDR3 size: 13 residues. In germline, CDR1 is SGHDT, CDR2 YYEEEE. The CDR3 nucleotides are TGTGCCAGCAGCTTGCTCAGGAACAATGAGCAGTTCTTC. Amino acids: CASSLLRNNEQFF.

This rearrangement joins TRBV25-1 to TRBJ2-7, with D unclear. Germline CDR1 MGHDK, CDR2 SYGVNS. Trimming shortened V by 4 bases and J by 0 bases, and 4 bases separated the two germline ends. The CDR3 runs 12 residues. Here the CDR3 reads CASSAYSYEQYF. The CDR3 DNA follows: TGTGCCAGCAGTGCCTACTCCTACGAGCAGTACTTC.

This chain connects TRBV6-2 or TRBV6-3 to TRBJ1-1; 7 bases match TRBD1. Germline assignment: CDR1 MNHEY and CDR2 SVGEGT. This CDR3 is built from 14 residues. V lost 5 bases, J lost 4 bases, and 7 bases stayed unmatched. CDR3 sequence reads: CASSRQGIVTEAFF. CDR3 coding DNA: TGTGCCAGCAGTCGACAGGGTATAGTCACTGAAGCTTTCTTT.

The gene calls are TRBV6-5 and TRBJ2-1; 10 nucleotides agree with TRBD2. The trim removed 8 bases at V and 7 bases at J, leaving 8 bases unmatched. Per germline, CDR1 MNHEY and CDR2 SVGAGI. There are 14 residues in the CDR3. CDR3 sequence (DNA): TGTGCCAGCGTGAGCGGGAGGGTTTTTAATGAGCAGTTCTTC. Its translation is CASVSGRVFNEQFF.

The V and J genes are TRBV6-6 and TRBJ1-2; 11 nucleotides align to TRBD1. Per the germline V gene, CDR1 is MNHNY and CDR2 is SVGAGI (reference sequence). The CDR3 runs to 15 residues. V lost 3 bases and J lost 4; bases outside the gene matches: 4. DNA of the CDR3: TGTGCCAGCAGTTATCGGGACAGGGGGACCTATGGCTACACCTTC. Residues: CASSYRDRGTYGYTF.

This clone came up a few times. CDR3 in amino acids: CATTRDRGRGTEAFF. CDR3 bases: TGTGCCACAACACGGGACAGGGGTCGCGGCACTGAAGCTTTCTTT. The chain has TRBV7-9 and TRBJ1-1; 10 bases fit TRBD1. The CDR3 extends over 15 amino acids. Germline V gene lookup returns CDR1 SEHNR and CDR2 FQNEAQ (reference sequence). V lost 10 bases, J lost 4 bases, and 12 bases stayed unmatched.

J is TRBJ2-1 and V is TRBV28; D ambiguous. The V gene's germline CDR1 is MDHEN and CDR2 SYDVKM. The CDR3 is made up of 15 amino acids. The V gene lost 7 bases and the J gene lost 3 bases, with 16 bases spanning the gap. CDR3 sequence: CASTQLGVGYNEQFF. The CDR3 DNA follows: TGTGCCAGCACCCAGTTAGGAGTGGGCTACAATGAGCAGTTCTTC.

The chain couples TRBV11-2 to TRBJ2-7; 8 bases are a match to TRBD1. After removal of 4 bases from V and 5 bases from J, the junction contained 7 bases not matched to a gene. Germline-derived CDR1 and CDR2 are SGHAT and FQNNGV. The CDR3 has 14 amino acids. The CDR3 is CASSSNRGTNEQYF. CDR3 nucleotides: TGTGCCAGCAGCTCGAACAGGGGGACCAACGAGCAGTACTTC.

The V and J genes are TRBV2 and TRBJ1-4; D gene uncertain. Trimming shortened V by 6 bases and J by 4 bases, and 12 bases separated the two germline ends. Germline V lookup: CDR1 SNHLY, CDR2 FYNNEI. The CDR3 runs 14 residues. Here the CDR3 reads CASRAAAFNEKLFF. The CDR3 DNA reads TGTGCCAGCAGGGCGGCGGCCTTTAATGAAAAACTGTTTTTT.

The rearrangement links TRBV18 to TRBJ2-1; a weak D match, TRBD2 (6 bases). V was trimmed by 3 bases and J by 10 bases, leaving 13 bases between them. Germline CDR1 KGHSH, CDR2 LQKENI. The CDR3 length is 13 residues. This chain's CDR3 is CASSPAGGTEQFF. The CDR3 region has the DNA TGTGCCAGCTCACCCGCTGGGGGGACGGAGCAGTTCTTC.